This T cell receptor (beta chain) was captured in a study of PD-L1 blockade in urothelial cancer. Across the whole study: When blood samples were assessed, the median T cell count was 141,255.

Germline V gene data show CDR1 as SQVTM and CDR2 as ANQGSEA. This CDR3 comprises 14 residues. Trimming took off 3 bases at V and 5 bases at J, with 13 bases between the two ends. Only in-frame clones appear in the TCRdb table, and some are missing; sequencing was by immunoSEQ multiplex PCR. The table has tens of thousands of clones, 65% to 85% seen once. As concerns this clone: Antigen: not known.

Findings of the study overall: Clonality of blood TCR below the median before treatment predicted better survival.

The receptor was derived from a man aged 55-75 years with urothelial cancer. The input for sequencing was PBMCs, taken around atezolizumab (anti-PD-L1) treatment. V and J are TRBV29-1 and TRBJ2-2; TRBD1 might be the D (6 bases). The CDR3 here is CSVDTGRGTGELFF. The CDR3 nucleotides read TGCAGCGTTGATACGGGAAGGGGGACCGGGGAGCTGTTTTTT.